The 26 T cell receptor beta chains reported below all come from one sample, sequenced in a study of blood T cells in healthy people across ages. Next came a second PCR, run for roughly 7 to 12 cycles, which used a sample-barcoded 5' primer along with a J-beta primer mix. From the 5' RACE reads, TCRdb called clonotypes with MiXCR, one entry per CDR3 protein. The sample has 1.5 million to 1.9 million distinct CDR3 sequences, less than 45% seen once. Sequenced material: blood. These receptor sequences come from a woman aged 18 to 35 in good health.

V is TRBV20-1 and J is TRBJ1-2; 8 nucleotides line up with TRBD1. Germline V gives CDR1 DFQATT, CDR2 SNEGSKA (reference sequence). V was clipped by 2 bases and J by 8 bases; unmatched bases: 7. CDR3 length equals 13 residues. CDR3 DNA: TGCAGTGCTAGAACCACAGGGGGTAGAGGCTACACCTTC. Its protein is CSARTTGGRGYTF.

The gene calls are TRBV6-1 and TRBJ1-2; D possibly corresponds to TRBD1 (6 bases). The CDR3 loop spans 14 amino acids. With 3 bases removed from V and 7 bases from J, the gap between germline ends came to 15 bases. Per germline, CDR1 MNHNS and CDR2 SASEGT. CDR3 sequence: CASSEWGQGGGYTF. As DNA, the CDR3 is TGTGCCAGCAGTGAGTGGGGGCAAGGAGGTGGCTACACCTTC.

The rearrangement links TRBV12-3 or TRBV12-4 to TRBJ2-3; the match to TRBD2 covers 10 bases. The junction had 12 bases not matched to a gene; V was cut back by 6 bases and J by 0 bases. The CDR3 runs 18 residues. CDR3 bases: TGTGCCAGCAGGCCCCTAGCGGGGGAGAAACCTAGCACAGATACGCAGTATTTT. This codes for CASRPLAGEKPSTDTQYF.

The rearrangement uses TRBV7-9 and TRBJ2-5, with TRBD1 matching 9 bases. The DNA end favors TRBJ2-7, so the J call may be wrong. Germline V lookup: CDR1 SEHNR, CDR2 FQNEAQ (reference sequence). The CDR3 has 16 residues. CDR3 in amino acids: CASSLGFRDRANEQYF. As DNA, the CDR3 is TGTGCCAGCAGCTTAGGCTTCCGGGACAGGGCCAACGAGCAGTACTTC.

Ten or more counts support this clonotype. The chain combines TRBV28 with TRBJ2-5; 7 nucleotides line up with TRBD2. V was clipped by 5 bases and J by 1 base; unmatched bases: 1. CDR3 size: 13 residues. Germline V gives CDR1 MDHEN, CDR2 SYDVKM. The CDR3 sequence: CASSREVQETQYF. As DNA, the CDR3 is TGTGCCAGCAGTCGGGAGGTCCAAGAGACCCAGTACTTC.

The chain recombines TRBV20-1 with TRBJ2-7; D not certain. V was pared by 6 bases and J by 1 base, with 13 bases between. Germline V gene sequence: CDR1 DFQATT, CDR2 SNEGSKA (reference sequence). This CDR3 contains 13 residues. The CDR3: CSARTFKSYEQYF. CDR3 nucleotide sequence: TGCAGTGCAAGGACGTTTAAATCCTACGAGCAGTACTTC.

J is TRBJ1-2 and V is TRBV15; a possible D gene is TRBD1 (5 bases). The CDR3 has 15 amino acids. The V end was cut by 0 bases, the J end by 6 bases, with 14 bases between. Germline V gives CDR1 LNHNV, CDR2 YYDKDF (reference sequence). The CDR3 here is CATSRDNPRVNGYTF. CDR3 coding DNA: TGTGCCACCAGCAGAGATAACCCCAGGGTCAATGGCTACACCTTC.

The rearrangement uses TRBV6-5 and TRBJ1-3, with D tentatively TRBD1 (6 bases). This CDR3 has 16 residues. Trimming stripped 0 bases from V and 1 base from J, with 10 bases between. From germline, CDR1 is MNHEY and CDR2 SVGAGI. The CDR3 reads CASSYSRGASGNTIYF. Here the CDR3 DNA reads TGTGCCAGCAGTTACTCGCGGGGGGCGTCTGGAAACACCATATATTTT.

The V gene is TRBV6-1, the J gene TRBJ2-1, with 11 bases identical to TRBD2. The CDR3 is 18 amino acids. The V segment lost 8 bases and the J segment 0 bases; nucleotides outside the gene matches: 12. Germline CDR1 reads MNHNS; CDR2 reads SASEGT. In DNA form, the CDR3 reads TGTGCCAGCGTAAGAATAGCGGGGGGGCGGGGCTCCTACAATGAGCAGTTCTTC. As protein: CASVRIAGGRGSYNEQFF.

The chain carries TRBV20-1 and TRBJ2-1; 12 bases map to TRBD1. The length of the CDR3 is 16 residues. V lost 0 bases and J lost 4; bases outside the gene matches: 4. CDR1 DFQATT and CDR2 SNEGSKA come from the germline V gene (reference sequence). The CDR3 region is CSARDTGQGAYNEQFF. CDR3 DNA sequence: TGCAGTGCTAGAGATACGGGACAGGGGGCTTACAATGAGCAGTTCTTC.

CDR3 nucleotide sequence: TGTGCCAGCAGCGTCTTAGACTCTGCGGAGCAGTACTTC. It specifies CASSVLDSAEQYF. This sequence joins TRBV2 and TRBJ2-7; no firm D call. With 6 bases removed from V and 7 bases from J, the gap between germline ends came to 16 bases. The CDR3 is 13 residues long. Germline V CDR1 and CDR2: SNHLY, FYNNEI.

The CDR3 protein is CASIPGATQYF. The CDR3 DNA reads as TGTGCCAGCATTCCAGGGGCCACCCAGTACTTC. The chain joins TRBV21-1 to TRBJ2-5; the table's D call TRBD1 went unverified against the DNA. TRBV21-1 is given as a pseudogene. This CDR3 comprises 11 residues.

The chain couples TRBV20-1 to TRBJ2-1; 10 bases line up with TRBD1. Germline CDR1 DFQATT, CDR2 SNEGSKA (reference sequence). Trimming removed 0 bases from V and 4 bases from J; junction bases left unmatched: 3. The CDR3 extends over 15 amino acids. CDR3 DNA: TGCAGTGCTAGAGATCGGGGACAGGGGTACAATGAGCAGTTCTTC. Translation: CSARDRGQGYNEQFF.

This chain links TRBV10-3 with TRBJ1-3; 8 bases are a match to TRBD1. V shed 7 bases, J shed 0 bases, and the junction held 5 bases outside the gene matches. The length of the CDR3 is 15 residues. The germline gives CDR1 ENHRY, CDR2 SYGVKD. DNA of the CDR3: TGTGCCATCAAGGGACAGGCCAGCTCTGGAAACACCATATATTTT. It translates to CAIKGQASSGNTIYF.

A few counts support this clonotype. This chain connects TRBV11-1 to TRBJ2-5; 13 bases match TRBD2. V lost 3 bases to trimming and J lost 2 bases; unmatched junction nucleotides: 3. Germline loops: CDR1 SGHAT, CDR2 FQDESV (reference sequence). The CDR3 length is 16 residues. CDR3 coding DNA: TGTGCCAGCAGCTTCCCGGGACTAGCGGGACAAGAGACCCAGTACTTC. Protein product: CASSFPGLAGQETQYF. Based on the CDR3 plus reference TRBV11-1 and TRBJ2-5, the full variable domain is EAEVAQSPRYKITEKSQAVAFWCDPISGHATLYWYRQILGQGPELLVQFQDESVVDDSQLPKDRFSAERLKGVDSTLKIQPAELGDSAMYLCASSFPGLAGQETQYFGPGTRLLVL.

This clonotype was observed a few times. V and J are TRBV20-1 and TRBJ2-3; maybe TRBD2 (6 bases). The germline CDR1 and CDR2 sequences are DFQATT and SNEGSKA (reference sequence). The CDR3 runs to 14 residues. Trimming cost V 3 bases and J 5 bases, with 15 bases left between them. The CDR3 here is CSARRSVGGDTQYF. Here the CDR3 DNA reads TGCAGTGCTAGGAGGTCCGTGGGGGGAGATACGCAGTATTTT.

The V gene is TRBV12-3 or TRBV12-4, the J gene TRBJ1-1, with D perhaps matching TRBD1 (5 bases). Trimming removed 6 bases at V and 4 bases at J, with 12 bases between. The length of the CDR3 is 13 residues. Here the CDR3 DNA reads TGTGCCAGCAGAAAACAGAGGGGCACTGAAGCTTTCTTT. It codes for CASRKQRGTEAFF.

V usage is TRBV7-3 and J usage is TRBJ2-5; 7 positions match TRBD2. With the DNA end fitting TRBJ2-1 better, the J assignment may be wrong. Germline loops: CDR1 SGHTA, CDR2 FQGTGA. The CDR3 covers 15 residues. Here the CDR3 DNA reads TGTGCCAGCAGCCCGGGACTACTGTACCAAGAGACCCAGTTCTTC. Its translation: CASSPGLLYQETQFF.

This clonotype was seen a few times. V is TRBV20-1 and J is TRBJ2-1; TRBD2 aligns across 8 bases. The CDR3 length is 16 residues. The ends lost 0 bases at V and 4 bases at J; junction bases unmatched: 8. Looked up from germline, CDR1 is DFQATT and CDR2 is SNEGSKA (reference sequence). The CDR3 reads CSARDLERGLYNEQFF. DNA for the CDR3: TGCAGTGCTAGAGATCTTGAGCGGGGGCTGTACAATGAGCAGTTCTTC.

Only a few counts were recorded for this clonotype. The junction does not match germline at one end; this may be a read error. The V and J genes are TRBV4-3 and TRBJ2-1, with a tentative D call TRBD1 (6 bases). This CDR3 region has 16 residues. CDR1 is LGHNA and CDR2 is YSLEER in the germline V gene. CDR3 DNA: TGCGCCAGCAGTCAAGTAGAGGGGGTCTTCTACAATGAGCAGTTCTTC. Protein: CASSQVEGVFYNEQFF.

The chain has TRBV29-1 and TRBJ2-5; D may correspond to TRBD1 or TRBD2 (6 bases each). Germline-derived CDR1 and CDR2 are SQVTM and ANQGSEA. This CDR3 is built from 12 residues. As DNA, the CDR3 is TGCAACGGGGGCGAGTTTGGGGGGACCCAGTACTTC. This gives the protein CNGGEFGGTQYF.

The sample holds one count of this clonotype. The chain employs TRBV10-3 and TRBJ2-1; tentative D call: TRBD2 (5 bases). The DNA end favors TRBJ2-7, so the J call may be wrong. Germline V gene sequence: CDR1 ENHRY, CDR2 SYGVKD. The CDR3 extends over 15 amino acids. The CDR3 nucleotides read TGTGCCATCCAGAGTCCCATTAGCGCCTACAATGAGCAGTACTTC. Its translation is CAIQSPISAYNEQYF.

With regard to this clonotype: The junction differs from germline at one of its ends, possibly a read error. The rearrangement links TRBV20-1 to TRBJ2-3; D is unresolved. The CDR3 is 15 amino acids. The germline V gene has CDR1 DFQATT and CDR2 SNEGSKA (reference sequence). This chain's CDR3 is CSARDRTGYTDMQYF. DNA for the CDR3: TGCAGTGCTAGAGATCGGACGGGTTACACAGATATGCAGTATTTT.

The chain recombines TRBV14 with TRBJ2-3; unclear D gene. Looked up from germline, CDR1 is SGHDN and CDR2 is FVKESK. Trimming stripped 1 base from V and 5 bases from J, with 25 bases between. The CDR3 extends over 19 amino acids. CDR3 loop: CASSQASQKGRWGRDTQYF. CDR3 in DNA: TGTGCCAGCAGCCAAGCCTCCCAGAAGGGAAGATGGGGTAGAGATACGCAGTATTTT.

Only a few counts were recorded for this clonotype. The chain combines TRBV2 with TRBJ2-7; TRBD1 is a possible D gene (5 bases). In germline, CDR1 is SNHLY, CDR2 FYNNEI. The CDR3 has 14 residues. Trimming pared 7 bases from V and 6 bases from J, leaving 19 bases between. CDR3 bases: TGTGCCAGCACCGCAGTAGCAGGGTCAAGCGAGCAGTACTTC. The encoded protein is CASTAVAGSSEQYF.

Turning to this clonotype: This clone may be a read error of a much larger clone one base away. J is TRBJ1-1 and V is TRBV10-3; D is undetermined. Germline V gene data show CDR1 as ENHRY and CDR2 as SYGVKD. CDR3 length: 13 amino acids. The CDR3 reads CVISESPETEAFF. The CDR3 nucleotides are TGTGTCATCAGTGAGTCCCCAGAGACTGAAGCTTTCTTT.